Listed below are T cell receptor beta chains from one sample, sequenced in a study of spatial heterogeneity in lung cancer. TCRdb passed the 5' RACE reads through MiXCR, listing each CDR3 protein once. Among over 6,500 distinct CDR3 sequences listed, around 12% were seen once. Sequences were derived from lung tumor tissue, sampled at surgery. These receptors were collected from a male donor with early-stage non-small cell lung cancer. CDR3s include the opening cysteine and the closing phenylalanine or tryptophan. A D gene is named only where the DNA matches it firmly. Some rows mark clone size as missing; the rest say once, few, many or name a class of expanded clone.

-,TRBV6-5,medium-sized,TRBJ1-5,TGTGCCAGCAGCTGGACGTCCGGTCAGCCCCAGCATTTT,CASSWTSGQPQHF
TRBD2,TRBV4-1,medium-sized,TRBJ2-7,TGCGCCAGCAGCCAATCGTTTAGCGGGAACGCTTACGAGCAGTACTTC,CASSQSFSGNAYEQYF
TRBD2,TRBV7-6,medium-sized,TRBJ2-7,TGTGCCAGCAGCAAGACTAGCGGAGGACCCTACGAGCAGTACTTC,CASSKTSGGPYEQYF
TRBD2,TRBV9,large,TRBJ2-1,TGTGCCAGCAGCGTCACTAGCGGCGGCGGAAGTGAGCAGTTCTTC,CASSVTSGGGSEQFF
-,TRBV27,-,TRBJ1-5,TGTGCCAGCAGTCTACAGGGCAGCAATCAGCCCCAGCATTTT,CASSLQGSNQPQHF
TRBD2,TRBV7-2,medium-sized,TRBJ2-5,TGTGCCAGCAGCCGTAGCGGGGAGACCCAGTACTTC,CASSRSGETQYF
TRBD2,TRBV27,many,TRBJ2-3,TGTGCCAGCAGTTTTGCTAGCGGCATCACAGATACGCAGTATTTT,CASSFASGITDTQYF
TRBD1,TRBV6-5,many,TRBJ2-7,TGTGCCAGCAGTCCCGGGACAGGGATCTACGAGCAGTACTTC,CASSPGTGIYEQYF
TRBD1,TRBV24-1,many,TRBJ1-1,TGTGCCACCAGTGATGCCGGGACAGGGGGCAAGATAAGTCGAGGCACTGAAGCTTTCTTT,CATSDAGTGGKISRGTEAFF
-,TRBV9,-,TRBJ2-1,TGTGCCAGCAGCGTAGATACGGCATTTGACTCCTACAATGAGCAGTTCTTC,CASSVDTAFDSYNEQFF
-,TRBV6-5,-,TRBJ1-2,TGTGCCAGCAGTCCCGGAGGGGGGAGAGGCTACACCTTC,CASSPGGGRGYTF
-,TRBV7-9,-,TRBJ2-7,TGTGCCAGCAGCCCCCCCTGGGGACAGGGGCGGACTAGCGACTACGAGCAGTACTTC,CASSPPWGQGRTSDYEQYF
-,TRBV11-1,-,TRBJ2-5,TGTGCCAGCAGCCGAGAGGTCTCAGAGACCCAGTACTTC,CASSREVSETQYF
TRBD2,TRBV15,medium-sized,TRBJ2-3,TGTGCCACCAGCAGAGGCGGGAGTGGAACAGATACGCAGTATTTT,CATSRGGSGTDTQYF
TRBD2,TRBV6-5,medium-sized,TRBJ2-7,TGTGCCAGCAGTTACTCCCCTAGCGGGAGGGTCGAGCAGTACTTC,CASSYSPSGRVEQYF
-,TRBV5-4,many,TRBJ2-7,TGTGCCAGCAGCTCCGCTCGGGAGCCTTACGAGCAGTACTTC,CASSSAREPYEQYF
TRBD2,TRBV2,medium-sized,TRBJ2-7,TGTGCCAGCAGTGGTCTAGCGGGCATGCCTCTGGAGCAGTACTTC,CASSGLAGMPLEQYF
TRBD1,TRBV6-6,many,TRBJ2-7,TGTGCCAGCAGTCGCCGGGACAGGGCCTACGAGCAGTACTTC,CASSRRDRAYEQYF
-,TRBV9,medium-sized,TRBJ2-7,TGTGCCAGCAGCGTAGAGGTCGGGGGCGGCTACGAGCAGTACTTC,CASSVEVGGGYEQYF
TRBD2,TRBV12-3/TRBV12-4,-,TRBJ2-7,TGTGCCAGCAGTCCTCACCCCCCGACTAGCGCTTCCTACGAGCAGTACTTC,CASSPHPPTSASYEQYF
-,TRBV3-1,many,TRBJ1-1,TGTGCCAGCAGCCAACGGAACACTGAAGCTTTCTTT,CASSQRNTEAFF
-,TRBV7-2,many,TRBJ2-7,TGTGCCAGCAGCCCTATGGGTTTCCCCCTCGACGAGCAGTACTTC,CASSPMGFPLDEQYF
-,TRBV5-1,many,TRBJ1-3,TGCGCCAGCAGCGTTCAGAGTGGAAACACCATATATTTT,CASSVQSGNTIYF
TRBD2,TRBV11-3,many,TRBJ2-1,TGTGCCAGCAGCTCCCGGGCTAGCGGGAGTTACAATGAGCAGTTCTTC,CASSSRASGSYNEQFF
-,TRBV19,many,TRBJ2-2,TGTGCCAGTAGTATTTTTTCGGGGGACCCACGGGCCGGGGAGCTGTTTTTT,CASSIFSGDPRAGELFF
TRBD2,TRBV10-3,few,TRBJ2-5,TGTGCCTGTCGGGCGGGAGAGAGAGAGACCCAGTACTTC,CACRAGERETQYF
-,TRBV18,many,TRBJ2-3,TGTGCCAGCTCACCACCGAAGGGGACTGACACTAACGGGGGCACAGATACGCAGTATTTT,CASSPPKGTDTNGGTDTQYF
TRBD2,TRBV28,many,TRBJ2-3,TGTGCCAGCAGGGAAGCGGGAGGCACAGATACGCAGTATTTT,CASREAGGTDTQYF
-,TRBV12-3/TRBV12-4,medium-sized,TRBJ1-4,TGTGCCAGCAGTTTGGCTGGGACTAATGAAAAACTGTTTTTT,CASSLAGTNEKLFF